What follows are 8 T cell receptor beta chains derived from one specimen sequenced in a study of beta chain features in type 1 diabetes. Every bit of the isolated RNA underwent reverse transcription, so sequencing read expressed TCRB transcripts. TCRdb's copy holds only in-frame clones and misses some; the assay was immunoSEQ multiplex PCR. The sample has roughly 150,000 clones; 8.1% are singletons. Sequenced sample: central memory CD4+ T cells from blood. These receptors all stem from a man aged 18 to 29 in good health.

This clone was recorded a few times. The genes are TRBV9 and TRBJ1-2; the D gene is possibly TRBD1 (5 bases). V lost 1 base and J 2 bases, leaving 12 bases between the germline ends. This CDR3 is 15 amino acids long. The germline CDR1 and CDR2 sequences are SGDLS and YYNGEE. The CDR3 spells CASSVSGHPNYGYTF. The CDR3, as DNA: TGTGCCAGCAGCGTATCAGGACACCCCAACTATGGCTACACCTTC.

The sample holds a few counts of this clone. The chain uses TRBV5-4 and TRBJ2-3, with 14 bases identical to TRBD2. The germline gives CDR1 SGHNT, CDR2 YYREEE (reference sequence). The CDR3 runs to 16 residues. V shed 6 bases, J shed 4 bases, and the junction held 7 bases outside the gene matches. The chain's CDR3 is CASTDMGLAGADTQYF. The CDR3 nucleotides read TGTGCCAGCACCGACATGGGACTAGCGGGAGCAGATACGCAGTATTTT.

This chain connects TRBV7-2 to TRBJ2-3, with D possibly TRBD2 on 7 matching bases. Trimming stripped 1 base from V and 2 bases from J, with 10 bases between. The CDR3 is 15 residues long. The germline CDR1 and CDR2 sequences are SGHTA and FQGNSA. The CDR3 loop reads CASSLVGGATDTQYF. The CDR3 DNA follows: TGTGCCAGCAGCTTAGTGGGGGGGGCCACAGATACGCAGTATTTT.

This rearrangement joins TRBV7-2 to TRBJ1-3; D unresolved. With 1 base removed from V and 4 bases from J, the gap between germline ends came to 5 bases. The length of the CDR3 is 13 residues. CDR1 and CDR2 (germline): SGHTA, FQGNSA. The DNA of the CDR3 is TGTGCCAGCAGCTTAGGGGCAGGAAACACCATATATTTT. As protein: CASSLGAGNTIYF.

The chain carries TRBV11-2 and TRBJ1-2; D is undetermined. Per the germline V gene, CDR1 is SGHAT and CDR2 is FQNNGV. The CDR3 is 14 residues long. Trimming removed 3 bases at V and 8 bases at J, with 16 bases between. In DNA form, the CDR3 reads TGTGCCAGCAGCTTGATGACAACGACGGGGGGCTACACCTTC. This codes for CASSLMTTTGGYTF. The complete variable domain, with remaining parts taken from reference TRBV11-2 and TRBJ1-2, reads EAGVAQSPRYKIIEKRQSVAFWCNPISGHATLYWYQQILGQGPKLLIQFQNNGVVDDSQLPKDRFSAERLKGVDSTLKIQPAKLEDSAVYLCASSLMTTTGGYTFGSGTRLTVV.

The chain carries TRBV28 and TRBJ1-2; the match to TRBD1 covers 7 bases. This CDR3 comprises 14 residues. The junction had 5 bases not matched to a gene; V was cut back by 3 bases and J by 4 bases. Looked up from germline, CDR1 is MDHEN and CDR2 is SYDVKM. CDR3 protein: CASSLGQSFYGYTF. In DNA, the CDR3 is TGTGCCAGCAGTTTGGGACAGTCCTTCTATGGCTACACCTTC.

There are a few counts of this clone. V is TRBV7-2 and J is TRBJ2-5; 8 bases fit TRBD1. Germline CDR1 and CDR2: SGHTA and FQGNSA. Trimming at V came to 1 base and at J to 5 bases, leaving 6 bases not matched to a gene. CDR3 length: 15 residues. In DNA form, the CDR3 reads TGTGCCAGCAGCTTAGAACGGGACAGGTGGGAGACCCAGTACTTC. Its translation is CASSLERDRWETQYF.

This clone was counted a few times. CDR3 amino acids: CAFQDSSYEQYF. In DNA, the CDR3 is TGTGCCTTCCAGGACAGCTCCTACGAGCAGTACTTC. The rearrangement links TRBV19 to TRBJ2-7; a possible D gene is TRBD1 (6 bases). The V gene's germline CDR1 is LNHDA and CDR2 SQIVND (reference sequence). V was pared by 11 bases and J by 0 bases, with 11 bases between. CDR3 size: 12 residues.